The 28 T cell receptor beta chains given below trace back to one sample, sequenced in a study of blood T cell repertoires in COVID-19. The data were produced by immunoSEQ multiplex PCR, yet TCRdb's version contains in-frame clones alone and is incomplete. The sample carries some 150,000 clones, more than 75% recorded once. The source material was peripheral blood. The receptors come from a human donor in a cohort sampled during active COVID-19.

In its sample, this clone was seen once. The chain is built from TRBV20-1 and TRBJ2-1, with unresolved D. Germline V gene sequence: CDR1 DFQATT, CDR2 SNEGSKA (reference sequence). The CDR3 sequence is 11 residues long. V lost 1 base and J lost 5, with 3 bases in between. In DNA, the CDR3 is TGCAGTGCTAGAGCAGACAATGAGCAGTTCTTC. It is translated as CSARADNEQFF.

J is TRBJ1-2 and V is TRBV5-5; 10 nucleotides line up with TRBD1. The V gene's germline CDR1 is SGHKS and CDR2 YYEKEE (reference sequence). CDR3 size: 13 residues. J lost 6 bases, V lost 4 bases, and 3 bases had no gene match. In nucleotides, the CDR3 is TGTGCCAGCAGCACTGGACAGGGGGATGGCTACACCTTC. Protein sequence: CASSTGQGDGYTF. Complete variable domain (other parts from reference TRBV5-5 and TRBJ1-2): DAGVTQSPTHLIKTRGQQVTLRCSPISGHKSVSWYQQVLGQGPQFIFQYYEKEERGRGNFPDRFSARQFPNYSSELNVNALLLGDSALYLCASSTGQGDGYTFGSGTRLTVV.

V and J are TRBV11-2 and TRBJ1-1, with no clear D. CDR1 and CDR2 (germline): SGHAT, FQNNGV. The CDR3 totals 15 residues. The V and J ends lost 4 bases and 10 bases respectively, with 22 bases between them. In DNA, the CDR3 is TGTGCCAGCAGCTCCACGGTCTCCGGATACCGGGGAGCTTTCTTT. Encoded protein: CASSSTVSGYRGAFF. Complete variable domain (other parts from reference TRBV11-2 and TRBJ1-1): EAGVAQSPRYKIIEKRQSVAFWCNPISGHATLYWYQQILGQGPKLLIQFQNNGVVDDSQLPKDRFSAERLKGVDSTLKIQPAKLEDSAVYLCASSSTVSGYRGAFFGQGTRLTVV.

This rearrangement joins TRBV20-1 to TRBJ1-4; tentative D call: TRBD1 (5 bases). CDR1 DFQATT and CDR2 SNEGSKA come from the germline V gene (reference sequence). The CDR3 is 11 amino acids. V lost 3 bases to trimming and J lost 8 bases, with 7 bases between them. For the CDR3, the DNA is TGCAGTGCTAGGGGACTGGAAAAACTGTTTTTT. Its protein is CSARGLEKLFF.

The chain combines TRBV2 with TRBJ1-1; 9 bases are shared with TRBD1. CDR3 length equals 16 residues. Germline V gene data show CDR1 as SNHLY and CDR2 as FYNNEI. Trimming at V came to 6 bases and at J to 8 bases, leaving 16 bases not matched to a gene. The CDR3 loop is CASSVGQGRLTREAFF. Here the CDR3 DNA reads TGTGCCAGCAGCGTCGGACAGGGGCGGCTTACCAGGGAAGCTTTCTTT.

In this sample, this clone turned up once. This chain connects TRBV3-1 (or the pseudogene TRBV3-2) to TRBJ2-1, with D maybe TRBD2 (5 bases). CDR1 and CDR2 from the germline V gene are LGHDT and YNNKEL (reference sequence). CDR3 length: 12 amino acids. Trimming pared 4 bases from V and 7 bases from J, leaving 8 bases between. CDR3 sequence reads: CASSRGGNEQFF. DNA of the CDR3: TGTGCCAGCAGCCGCGGAGGAAATGAGCAGTTCTTC.

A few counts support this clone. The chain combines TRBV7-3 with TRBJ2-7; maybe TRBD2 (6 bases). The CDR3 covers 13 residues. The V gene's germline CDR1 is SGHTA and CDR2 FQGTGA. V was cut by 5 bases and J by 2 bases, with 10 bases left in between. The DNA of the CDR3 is TGTGCCAGCAGCCCGGGACTCCCCTACGAGCAGTACGTC. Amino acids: CASSPGLPYEQYV.

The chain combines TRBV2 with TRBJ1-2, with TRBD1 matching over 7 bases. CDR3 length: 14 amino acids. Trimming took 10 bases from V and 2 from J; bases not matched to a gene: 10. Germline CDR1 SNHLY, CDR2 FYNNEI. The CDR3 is CAIWGDSQNYGYTF. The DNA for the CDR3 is TGTGCCATTTGGGGGGACAGTCAGAACTATGGCTACACCTTC.

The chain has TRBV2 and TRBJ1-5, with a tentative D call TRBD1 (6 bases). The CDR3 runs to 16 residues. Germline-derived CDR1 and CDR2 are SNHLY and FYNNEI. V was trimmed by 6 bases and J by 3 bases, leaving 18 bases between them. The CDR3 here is CASSPKAGGTNQPQHF. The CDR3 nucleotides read TGTGCCAGCAGCCCAAAGGCGGGGGGCACCAATCAGCCCCAGCATTTT. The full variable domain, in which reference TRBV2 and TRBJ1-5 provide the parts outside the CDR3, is EPEVTQTPSHQVTQMGQEVILRCVPISNHLYFYWYRQILGQKVEFLVSFYNNEISEKSEIFDDQFSVERPDGSNFTLKIRSTKLEDSAMYFCASSPKAGGTNQPQHFGDGTRLSIL.

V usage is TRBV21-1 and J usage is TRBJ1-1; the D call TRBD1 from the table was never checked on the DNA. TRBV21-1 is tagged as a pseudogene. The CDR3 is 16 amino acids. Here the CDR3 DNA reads TGTGCCAGCAGGAAGGGGGCCAGGGGTTCGAACACTGAAGCTTTCTTT. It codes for CASRKGARGSNTEAFF.

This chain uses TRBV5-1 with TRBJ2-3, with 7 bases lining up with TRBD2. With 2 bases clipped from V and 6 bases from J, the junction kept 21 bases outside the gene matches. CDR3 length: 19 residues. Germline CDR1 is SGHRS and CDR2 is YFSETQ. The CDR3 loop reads CASSFRPLSEPWGGDTQYF. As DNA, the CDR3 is TGCGCCAGCAGCTTTAGGCCCCTTTCCGAGCCGTGGGGGGGGGATACGCAGTATTTT.

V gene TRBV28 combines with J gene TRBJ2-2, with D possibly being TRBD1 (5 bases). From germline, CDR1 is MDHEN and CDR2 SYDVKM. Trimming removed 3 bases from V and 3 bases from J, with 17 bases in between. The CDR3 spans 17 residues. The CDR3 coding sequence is TGTGCCAGCAGTTTTCTGGCAGGGTGGTTTTACACCGGGGAGCTGTTTTTT. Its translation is CASSFLAGWFYTGELFF. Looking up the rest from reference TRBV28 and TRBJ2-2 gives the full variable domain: DVKVTQSSRYLVKRTGEKVFLECVQDMDHENMFWYRQDPGLGLRLIYFSYDVKMKEKGDIPEGYSVSREKKERFSLILESASTNQTSMYLCASSFLAGWFYTGELFFGEGSRLTVL.

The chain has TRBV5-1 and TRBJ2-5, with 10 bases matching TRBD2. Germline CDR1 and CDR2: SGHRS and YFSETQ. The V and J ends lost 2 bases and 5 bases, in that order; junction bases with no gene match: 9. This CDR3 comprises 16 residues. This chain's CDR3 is CASSFESGGAWETQYF. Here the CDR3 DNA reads TGCGCCAGCAGCTTCGAAAGCGGGGGGGCGTGGGAGACCCAGTACTTC.

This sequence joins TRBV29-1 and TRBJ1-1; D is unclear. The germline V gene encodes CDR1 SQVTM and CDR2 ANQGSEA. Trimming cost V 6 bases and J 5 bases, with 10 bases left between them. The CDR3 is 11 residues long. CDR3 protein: CSVTGETEAFF. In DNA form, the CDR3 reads TGCAGCGTCACCGGGGAGACTGAAGCTTTCTTT.

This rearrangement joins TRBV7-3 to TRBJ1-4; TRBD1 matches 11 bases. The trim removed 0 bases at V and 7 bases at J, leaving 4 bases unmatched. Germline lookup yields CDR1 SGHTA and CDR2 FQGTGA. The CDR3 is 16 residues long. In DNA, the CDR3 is TGTGCCAGCAGCTTAACGTCCGGGACAGGGGGTGAAAAACTGTTTTTT. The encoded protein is CASSLTSGTGGEKLFF. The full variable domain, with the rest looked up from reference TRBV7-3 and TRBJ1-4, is GAGVSQTPSNKVTEKGKYVELRCDPISGHTALYWYRQSLGQGPEFLIYFQGTGAADDSGLPNDRFFAVRPEGSVSTLKIQRTERGDSAVYLCASSLTSGTGGEKLFFGSGTQLSVL.

DNA of the CDR3: TGTGCCAGCAGCCTTAGCGGGCCGGCGAATGAGCAGTTCTTC. Protein product: CASSLSGPANEQFF. V and J are TRBV5-4 and TRBJ2-1; 7 bases are shared with TRBD2. The germline CDR1 and CDR2 sequences are SGHNT and YYREEE (reference sequence). Trimming removed 4 bases from V and 7 bases from J; junction bases left unmatched: 8. This CDR3 contains 14 residues.

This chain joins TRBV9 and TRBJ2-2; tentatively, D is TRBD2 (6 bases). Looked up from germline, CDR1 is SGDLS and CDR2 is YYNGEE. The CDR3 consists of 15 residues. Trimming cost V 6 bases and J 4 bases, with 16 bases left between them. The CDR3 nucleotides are TGTGCCAGCACCCCACTGAATAGCGGCACCGGGGAGCTGTTTTTT. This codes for CASTPLNSGTGELFF.

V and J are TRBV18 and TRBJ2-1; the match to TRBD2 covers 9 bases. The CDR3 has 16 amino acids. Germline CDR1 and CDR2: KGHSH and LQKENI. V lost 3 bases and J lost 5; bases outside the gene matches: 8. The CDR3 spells CASSPLRGGGNNEQFF. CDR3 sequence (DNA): TGTGCCAGCTCACCTCTTCGCGGGGGGGGTAACAATGAGCAGTTCTTC.

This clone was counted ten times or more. The CDR3 protein is CASSPLGRTGDTEAFF. CDR3 DNA: TGTGCCAGCAGCCCGCTTGGCAGGACAGGGGACACTGAAGCTTTCTTT. The V call is TRBV4-2, the J call TRBJ1-1; 9 nucleotides align to TRBD1. The CDR3 spans 16 residues. The germline gives CDR1 LGHNA, CDR2 YNFKEQ. With V trimmed by 4 bases and J by 3 bases, 9 bases remained unmatched.

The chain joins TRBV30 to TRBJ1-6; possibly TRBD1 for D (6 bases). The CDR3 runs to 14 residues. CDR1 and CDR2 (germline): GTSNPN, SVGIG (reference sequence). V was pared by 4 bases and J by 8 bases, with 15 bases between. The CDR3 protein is CAWTGARGDSPLHF. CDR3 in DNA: TGTGCCTGGACGGGGGCGCGGGGGGATTCACCCCTCCACTTT.

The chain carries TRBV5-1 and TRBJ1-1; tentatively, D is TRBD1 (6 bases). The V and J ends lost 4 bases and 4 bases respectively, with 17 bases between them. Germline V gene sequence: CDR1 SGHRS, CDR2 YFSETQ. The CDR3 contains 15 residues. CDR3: CASSPSGGGGTEAFF. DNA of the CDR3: TGCGCCAGCAGCCCTTCCGGGGGAGGGGGCACTGAAGCTTTCTTT.

DNA of the CDR3: TGTGCCACCAGCAGAGATCGGGGGTCCTACGAGCAGTACTTC. It encodes CATSRDRGSYEQYF. This chain connects TRBV15 to TRBJ2-7; weak D call: TRBD2 (6 bases). The ends were cut back, 0 bases at V and 1 base at J, with 7 bases in the middle. The CDR3 runs 14 residues. CDR1 and CDR2 from the germline V gene are LNHNV and YYDKDF (reference sequence).

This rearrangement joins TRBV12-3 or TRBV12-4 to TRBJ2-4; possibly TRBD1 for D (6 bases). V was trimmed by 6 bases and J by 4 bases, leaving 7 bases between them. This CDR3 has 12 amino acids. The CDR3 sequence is CASRGTKNIQYF. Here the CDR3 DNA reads TGTGCCAGCAGGGGGACAAAAAACATTCAGTACTTC.

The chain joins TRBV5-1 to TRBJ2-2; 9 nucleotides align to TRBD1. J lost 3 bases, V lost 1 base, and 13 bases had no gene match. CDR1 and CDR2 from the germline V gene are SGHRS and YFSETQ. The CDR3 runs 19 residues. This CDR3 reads CASSLRGPGTGSDTGELFF. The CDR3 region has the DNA TGCGCCAGCAGCTTGAGGGGTCCCGGGACAGGGTCGGACACCGGGGAGCTGTTTTTT.

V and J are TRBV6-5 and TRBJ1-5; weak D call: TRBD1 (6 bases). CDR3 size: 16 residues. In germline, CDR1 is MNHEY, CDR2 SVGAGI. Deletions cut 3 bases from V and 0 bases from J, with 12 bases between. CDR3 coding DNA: TGTGCCAGCAGTTATGGGGGCCCGTATAGCAATCAGCCCCAGCATTTT. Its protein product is CASSYGGPYSNQPQHF.

CDR3 DNA sequence: TGCGCCAGCAGTCGGGGCCCGCGGGGGTCCGAGACCCAGTACTTC. Translating it yields CASSRGPRGSETQYF. The V gene is TRBV4-1, the J gene TRBJ2-5; 7 bases fit TRBD2. The CDR3 has 15 amino acids. The ends lost 6 bases at V and 5 bases at J; junction bases unmatched: 12. Germline CDR1 reads MGHRA; CDR2 reads YSYEKL.

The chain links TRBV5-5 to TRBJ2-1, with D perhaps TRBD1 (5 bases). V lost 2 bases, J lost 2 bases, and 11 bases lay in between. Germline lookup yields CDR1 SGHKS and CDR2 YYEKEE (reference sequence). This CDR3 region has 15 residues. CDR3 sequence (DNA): TGTGCCAGCAGCTTAAAACAGGACCCCTACAATGAGCAGTTCTTC. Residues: CASSLKQDPYNEQFF.

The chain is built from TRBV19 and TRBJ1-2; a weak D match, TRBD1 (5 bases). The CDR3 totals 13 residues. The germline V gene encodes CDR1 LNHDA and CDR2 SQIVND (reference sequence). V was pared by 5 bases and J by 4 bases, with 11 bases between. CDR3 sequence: CASSPAGGYGYTF. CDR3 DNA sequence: TGTGCCAGTAGTCCAGCGGGGGGCTATGGCTACACCTTC.